This T cell receptor (beta chain) is from a study of cytomegalovirus exposure and HLA in healthy donors. Broader study findings: TCR beta sequences reportedly predicted most subjects' HLA-A and HLA-B alleles accurately. Association of around 17,000 TCR beta sequences with HLA alleles was found at 0.05 false discovery rate in a later analysis.

This clone was observed a handful of times. The antigen is not known. Germline CDR1 is SNHLY and CDR2 is FYNNEI. This CDR3 spans 14 amino acids. V lost 3 bases and J lost 7, with 10 bases in between. Healthy donors of bone marrow made up the group. Primers for the PCR totalled 60 Vbeta and 13 Jbeta. In the original workflow: Unique TCR beta chains totaled roughly 80 million in a later count, with about 11 million of them shared. The data were produced by immunoSEQ multiplex PCR, yet TCRdb's version contains in-frame clones alone and is incomplete. Clonal size and the V and J genes are those of that table, whereas D and trimming came from the DNA. The data show some 150,000 clones, about four fifths seen once.

Input material: PBMCs. The chain joins TRBV2 to TRBJ1-6; possibly TRBD1 for D (5 bases). This receptor was taken from a man aged 50 to 60 in good health and CMV-seropositive. The CDR3 DNA reads as TGTGCCAGCAGTGAGGGACTGGCAAATTCACCCCTCCACTTT. It yields the protein CASSEGLANSPLHF.